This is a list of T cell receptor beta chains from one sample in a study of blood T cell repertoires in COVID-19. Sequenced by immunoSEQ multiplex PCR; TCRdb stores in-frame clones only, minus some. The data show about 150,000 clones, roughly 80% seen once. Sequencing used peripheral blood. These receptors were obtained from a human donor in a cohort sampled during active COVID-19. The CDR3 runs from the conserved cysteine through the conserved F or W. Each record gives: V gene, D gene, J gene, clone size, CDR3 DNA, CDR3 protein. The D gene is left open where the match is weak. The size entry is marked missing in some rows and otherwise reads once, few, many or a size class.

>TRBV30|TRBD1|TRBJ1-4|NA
TGTGCCTGGAGAGGGGGGGACAGGTTGAATGAAAAACTGTTTTTT
CAWRGGDRLNEKLFF
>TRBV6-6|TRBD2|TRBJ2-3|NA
TGTGCCAGCAGCTACGGGGGGGCCAGCACAGATACGCAGTATTTT
CASSYGGASTDTQYF
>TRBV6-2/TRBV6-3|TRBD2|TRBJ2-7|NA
TGTGCCAGCAGCCGTCCTACCACTAGCGGGGTAAGGTACGAGCAGTACTTC
CASSRPTTSGVRYEQYF
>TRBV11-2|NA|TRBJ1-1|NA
TGTGCCAGCAGCCGAGGAGGTTGGCGGGGCACTGAAGCTTTCTTT
CASSRGGWRGTEAFF
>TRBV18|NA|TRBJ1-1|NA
TGTGCCAGCTCACCACCGGTCCAGGTGGGTGAAGCTTTCTTT
CASSPPVQVGEAFF
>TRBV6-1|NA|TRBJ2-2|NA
TGTGCCAGCAGTGAACCCAGGGAGGCGAACACCGGGGAGCTGTTTTTT
CASSEPREANTGELFF
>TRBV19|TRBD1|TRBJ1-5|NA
TGTGCCAGTACCCCAAACAGGGGACAGCCCCAGCATTTT
CASTPNRGQPQHF
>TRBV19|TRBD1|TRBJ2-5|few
TGTGCCAGTAGTATAGCAGCCTTAACGACAGGGTCCCAAGAGACCCAGTACTTC
CASSIAALTTGSQETQYF
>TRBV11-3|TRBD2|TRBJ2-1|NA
TGTGCCAGCAGCCCTCTCCTAGGGACTAGCGGGGGAGGGGATGAGCAGTTCTTC
CASSPLLGTSGGGDEQFF
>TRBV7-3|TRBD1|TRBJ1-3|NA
TGTGCCAGCAGCACTGGGACAGGACGCTCTGGAAACACCATATATTTT
CASSTGTGRSGNTIYF
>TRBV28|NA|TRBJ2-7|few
TGTGCCAGCAGTCCTACAGGGAGTCCCTACGAGCAGTACTTC
CASSPTGSPYEQYF
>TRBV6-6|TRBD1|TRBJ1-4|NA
TGTGCCAGCAGTTCCGGACAGGGATGGGAAAAACTGTTTTTT
CASSSGQGWEKLFF
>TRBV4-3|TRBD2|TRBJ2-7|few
TGCGCCAGCAGCCAGGGACTAGCGGGGGCGGCCTACGAGCAGTACTTC
CASSQGLAGAAYEQYF
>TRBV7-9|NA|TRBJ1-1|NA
TGTGCCAGCAGCTTAGATTCGGGAGGGAACACTGAAGCTTTCTTT
CASSLDSGGNTEAFF
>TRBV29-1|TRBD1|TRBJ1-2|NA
TGCAGCGTTGAAAGGGACAGGGGGAATGGCTACACCTTC
CSVERDRGNGYTF